This entry lists 13 T cell receptor beta chains sequenced from one sample in a study of blood T cell repertoires in COVID-19. The protocol was immunoSEQ multiplex PCR, while the TCRdb copy is restricted to in-frame clones and leaves out a portion. The table shows approximately 430,000 clones, with approximately 90% occurring only once. The source material was peripheral blood. The source is a woman aged 25 to 39 with active or convalescent COVID-19.

This sequence joins TRBV29-1 and TRBJ2-1; the D gene is possibly TRBD2 (7 bases). V lost 1 base and J 4 bases, leaving 17 bases between the germline ends. From germline, CDR1 is SQVTM and CDR2 ANQGSEA. The CDR3 consists of 16 residues. The DNA for the CDR3 is TGCAGCGTTGAAGGGGGGCCGATAGCGGGTTACAATGAGCAGTTCTTC. The encoded protein is CSVEGGPIAGYNEQFF.

CDR3 loop: CASSWSETTGELFF. CDR3 nucleotides: TGTGCCAGCAGCTGGTCCGAGACAACCGGGGAGCTGTTTTTT. J is TRBJ2-2 and V is TRBV5-6; D remains ambiguous. Germline loops: CDR1 SGHDT, CDR2 YYEEEE. Trimming cost V 3 bases and J 5 bases, with 11 bases left between them. The CDR3 sequence is 14 residues long.

The chain links TRBV19 to TRBJ1-5; perhaps TRBD1 as D (5 bases). V was trimmed by 4 bases and J by 4 bases, leaving 14 bases between them. CDR3 size: 15 residues. Germline V CDR1 and CDR2: LNHDA, SQIVND (reference sequence). The CDR3 protein is CASSSGDARNQPQHF. Here the CDR3 DNA reads TGTGCCAGTAGTAGCGGGGACGCGAGGAATCAGCCCCAGCATTTT. The variable domain in full, with the rest retrieved from reference TRBV19 and TRBJ1-5, is DGGITQSPKYLFRKEGQNVTLSCEQNLNHDAMYWYRQDPGQGLRLIYYSQIVNDFQKGDIAEGYSVSREKKESFPLTVTSAQKNPTAFYLCASSSGDARNQPQHFGDGTRLSIL.

This clone was detected only once. The chain joins TRBV19 to TRBJ2-1; D gene unclear. V lost 4 bases and J 5 bases, leaving 21 bases between the germline ends. This CDR3 spans 17 amino acids. CDR1 and CDR2 (germline): LNHDA, SQIVND (reference sequence). The CDR3 coding sequence is TGTGCCAGTAGTAGCCATGGTCTCGCGAACCTCGACAATGAGCAGTTCTTC. Translation: CASSSHGLANLDNEQFF.

With regard to this clone: A single base separates this from a much larger clone, so it may be a read error. This chain's CDR3 is CASSQGAIYGYTF. CDR3 in DNA: TGTGCCAGCAGTCAGGGGGCGATCTATGGCTACACCTTC. The rearrangement links TRBV28 to TRBJ1-2; 8 nucleotides agree with TRBD1. J lost 4 bases, V lost 5 bases, and 3 bases had no gene match. The CDR3 sequence is 13 residues long. Germline V gene sequence: CDR1 MDHEN, CDR2 SYDVKM.

The rearrangement uses TRBV11-1 and TRBJ2-7; D is unresolved. V gave up 0 bases and J gave up 3 bases, with 6 bases separating them. The CDR3 is 13 residues long. CDR1 and CDR2 from the germline V gene are SGHAT and FQDESV (reference sequence). The CDR3 reads CASSLAASYEQYF. CDR3 bases: TGTGCCAGCAGCTTAGCTGCCAGCTACGAGCAGTACTTC.

This clone was seen a handful of times. V gene TRBV5-4 combines with J gene TRBJ2-5, with 11 bases aligning to TRBD2. Germline V gene lookup returns CDR1 SGHNT and CDR2 YYREEE (reference sequence). With V trimmed by 5 bases and J by 4 bases, 4 bases remained unmatched. The CDR3 consists of 14 residues. DNA for the CDR3: TGTGCCAGCAGAGTAGCGGGAGGGGTAGAGACCCAGTACTTC. Its protein product is CASRVAGGVETQYF. Supplemented by reference TRBV5-4 and TRBJ2-5, the full variable domain reads ETGVTQSPTHLIKTRGQQVTLRCSSQSGHNTVSWYQQALGQGPQFIFQYYREEENGRGNFPPRFSGLQFPNYSSELNVNALELDDSALYLCASRVAGGVETQYFGPGTRLLVL.

This chain connects TRBV6-1 to TRBJ1-1; no clear D. The germline gives CDR1 MNHNS, CDR2 SASEGT. The CDR3 loop spans 13 amino acids. V lost 3 bases and J lost 0, with 5 bases in between. CDR3 loop: CASSERVNTEAFF. CDR3 bases: TGTGCCAGCAGTGAGAGGGTGAACACTGAAGCTTTCTTT.

The rearrangement uses TRBV5-1 and TRBJ2-7; maybe TRBD2 (5 bases). Trimming took off 0 bases at V and 5 bases at J, with 9 bases between the two ends. Per germline, CDR1 SGHRS and CDR2 YFSETQ. This CDR3 is built from 13 residues. This CDR3 reads CASSLDPGNEQYF. CDR3 DNA sequence: TGCGCCAGCAGCTTGGATCCGGGAAACGAGCAGTACTTC.

The J gene is TRBJ1-6, the V gene TRBV5-6; 8 bases agree with TRBD1. CDR1 and CDR2 from the germline V gene are SGHDT and YYEEEE. With 4 bases clipped from V and 7 bases from J, the junction kept 4 bases outside the gene matches. CDR3 size: 14 residues. CDR3 nucleotide sequence: TGTGCCAGCAGCCCTCGGACAGGGAATTCACCCCTCCACTTT. Encoded protein: CASSPRTGNSPLHF.

This chain joins TRBV5-1 and TRBJ1-1; D remains ambiguous. Trimming removed 1 base from V and 4 bases from J, with 14 bases in between. CDR1 SGHRS and CDR2 YFSETQ come from the germline V gene. This CDR3 contains 15 residues. Written as DNA, the CDR3 is TGCGCCAGCAGCTTGTGGGTTGAGGGATCCACTGAAGCTTTCTTT. Protein sequence: CASSLWVEGSTEAFF.

CDR3 nucleotides: TGTGCCACCTCCGGGGTGCTGTACGAGCAGTACTTC. Its protein product is CATSGVLYEQYF. The chain uses TRBV6-5 and TRBJ2-7; D perhaps matches TRBD2 (5 bases). This CDR3 has 12 amino acids. The ends were cut back, 10 bases at V and 4 bases at J, with 14 bases in the middle. CDR1 and CDR2 from the germline V gene are MNHEY and SVGAGI.

The chain carries TRBV6-5 and TRBJ2-5, with a tentative D call TRBD2 (5 bases). V gave up 4 bases and J gave up 4 bases, with 16 bases separating them. Germline V gene lookup returns CDR1 MNHEY and CDR2 SVGAGI. The CDR3 is 15 amino acids. CDR3: CASSSVALGGETQYF. CDR3 DNA sequence: TGTGCCAGCAGTTCAGTAGCGTTGGGCGGAGAGACCCAGTACTTC.